Each of the 31 T cell receptor beta chains below was sequenced from the same sample in a study of cytomegalovirus exposure and HLA in healthy donors. Primers: 60 Vbeta forward and 13 Jbeta reverse. Profiling relied on immunoSEQ multiplex PCR, and the TCRdb table lists in-frame clones only, not all of them. The sample contains 150,000 to 200,000 clones, approximately 85% of which appear only once. Sequenced input: PBMCs. Receptor source: a man aged 18 to 29 in good health and CMV-seropositive.

The rearrangement joins TRBV6-5 to TRBJ2-7; perhaps TRBD1 as D (5 bases). Germline CDR1 and CDR2: MNHEY and SVGAGI. The CDR3 runs 15 residues. Trimming removed 5 bases from V and 3 bases from J, with 17 bases in between. The CDR3 nucleotides read TGTGCCAGCAGTCCGTGGGGCGGAACGATCTACGAGCAGTACTTC. Protein product: CASSPWGGTIYEQYF.

The count of this clone is one. The chain employs TRBV4-1 and TRBJ2-7; D gene uncertain. Per germline, CDR1 MGHRA and CDR2 YSYEKL. The CDR3 spans 14 residues. Trimming left V 3 bases short and J 3 bases short, with 12 bases between. CDR3 DNA sequence: TGCGCCAGCAGCCAGGGCCCCTTAGGCTACGAGCAGTACTTC. Translating gives CASSQGPLGYEQYF.

This rearrangement joins TRBV7-8 to TRBJ2-5; a weak D match, TRBD2 (5 bases). Judging by the DNA end, TRBJ2-7 fits better; the J call may be wrong. CDR1 and CDR2 (germline): SGHVS, FQNEAQ. This CDR3 has 13 residues. Here the CDR3 DNA reads TGTGCCAGCAGCTTACTAGCCAATTACGAGCAGTACTTC. Translation gives CASSLLANYEQYF.

V is TRBV2 and J is TRBJ2-5, with 9 bases lining up with TRBD2. Trimming cost V 7 bases and J 3 bases; bases outside gene matches: 12. Germline loops: CDR1 SNHLY, CDR2 FYNNEI. This CDR3 spans 16 amino acids. CDR3 region: CASMTAGGRTKETQYF. CDR3 in DNA: TGTGCCAGCATGACAGCGGGGGGCCGGACCAAAGAGACCCAGTACTTC. Full variable domain (rest looked up from reference TRBV2 and TRBJ2-5): EPEVTQTPSHQVTQMGQEVILRCVPISNHLYFYWYRQILGQKVEFLVSFYNNEISEKSEIFDDQFSVERPDGSNFTLKIRSTKLEDSAMYFCASMTAGGRTKETQYFGPGTRLLVL.

The genes are TRBV6-5 and TRBJ2-3, with D possibly matching TRBD1 (5 bases). CDR1 and CDR2 (germline): MNHEY, SVGAGI. Trimming cost V 6 bases and J 0 bases, with 10 bases left between them. The CDR3 sequence is 14 residues long. In nucleotides, the CDR3 is TGTGCCAGCAGGCCGACAGCTAGCACAGATACGCAGTATTTT. Amino acids: CASRPTASTDTQYF.

The chain carries TRBV9 and TRBJ2-5, with 9 bases aligning to TRBD1. Germline assignment: CDR1 SGDLS and CDR2 YYNGEE. Trimming removed 0 bases from V and 4 bases from J; junction bases left unmatched: 7. This CDR3 has 16 amino acids. The CDR3 region is CASSVEGGTGIETQYF. CDR3 nucleotide sequence: TGTGCCAGCAGCGTAGAGGGGGGGACAGGGATAGAGACCCAGTACTTC.

The V gene is TRBV5-4, the J gene TRBJ2-5; D remains ambiguous. V gave up 5 bases and J gave up 5 bases, with 13 bases separating them. The CDR3 is 13 amino acids. CDR1 SGHNT and CDR2 YYREEE come from the germline V gene (reference sequence). CDR3 nucleotide sequence: TGTGCCAGCAGTAAAGAACAAGCGGAGACCCAGTACTTC. Translation gives CASSKEQAETQYF. The full variable domain, its missing parts supplied by reference TRBV5-4 and TRBJ2-5, is ETGVTQSPTHLIKTRGQQVTLRCSSQSGHNTVSWYQQALGQGPQFIFQYYREEENGRGNFPPRFSGLQFPNYSSELNVNALELDDSALYLCASSKEQAETQYFGPGTRLLVL.

J is TRBJ2-7 and V is TRBV2; D uncertain. With 6 bases removed from V and 2 bases from J, the gap between germline ends came to 11 bases. The CDR3 runs 13 residues. Germline CDR1 is SNHLY and CDR2 is FYNNEI. CDR3 protein: CASSVARTYEQYF. The CDR3 DNA follows: TGTGCCAGCAGCGTCGCCAGAACCTACGAGCAGTACTTC.

DNA for the CDR3: TGTGCCATCAGTGGACAGAACAATTCACCCCTCCACTTT. Translation: CAISGQNNSPLHF. J is TRBJ1-6 and V is TRBV10-3, with D tentatively TRBD1 (5 bases). Germline CDR1 reads ENHRY; CDR2 reads SYGVKD. V gave up 4 bases and J gave up 7 bases, with 8 bases separating them. This CDR3 spans 13 amino acids.

J is TRBJ1-4 and V is TRBV19; 8 nucleotides align to TRBD1. Germline V gene lookup returns CDR1 LNHDA and CDR2 SQIVND (reference sequence). V was clipped by 9 bases and J by 0 bases; unmatched bases: 6. This CDR3 has 15 amino acids. CDR3 nucleotide sequence: TGTGCCAGCTGGGACAGGACGACAACTAATGAAAAACTGTTTTTT. It yields the protein CASWDRTTTNEKLFF.

The gene calls are TRBV5-8 and TRBJ2-5; D ambiguous. This CDR3 region has 18 residues. V was trimmed by 0 bases and J by 5 bases, leaving 23 bases between them. CDR1 is SGHTS and CDR2 is YDEGEE in the germline V gene. This CDR3 is CASSLGHNQDTPVETQYF. The CDR3 nucleotides read TGTGCCAGCAGCTTGGGACACAACCAAGACACACCCGTGGAGACCCAGTACTTC.

This clone came up once. CDR3 sequence reads: CASSIGQGAYEQYF. CDR3 sequence (DNA): TGTGCCAGCTCAATCGGACAGGGGGCCTACGAGCAGTACTTC. The chain joins TRBV18 to TRBJ2-7; 10 bases are shared with TRBD1. The CDR3 spans 14 residues. CDR1 is KGHSH and CDR2 is LQKENI in the germline V gene. V trimming: 5 bases; J trimming: 2 bases; junction bases outside the gene matches: 3.

The chain employs TRBV28 and TRBJ1-1; D gene uncertain. This CDR3 comprises 16 residues. The germline gives CDR1 MDHEN, CDR2 SYDVKM. The ends were cut back, 8 bases at V and 5 bases at J, with 24 bases in the middle. CDR3 protein: CASPLNRMGGQTEAFF. As DNA, the CDR3 is TGTGCCAGCCCCCTAAACAGAATGGGTGGGCAAACTGAAGCTTTCTTT.

The V gene is TRBV11-2, the J gene TRBJ2-7; 7 nucleotides align to TRBD2. The CDR3 is 14 residues long. Germline CDR1 and CDR2: SGHAT and FQNNGV. Trimming at V came to 4 bases and at J to 3 bases, leaving 6 bases not matched to a gene. The CDR3 loop is CASSSGTTVYEQYF. CDR3 DNA sequence: TGTGCCAGCAGCTCCGGGACTACCGTCTACGAGCAGTACTTC.

The chain employs TRBV4-1 and TRBJ1-6; 8 positions agree with TRBD1. This CDR3 has 16 residues. The junction had 6 bases not matched to a gene; V was cut back by 1 base and J by 7 bases. The germline V gene encodes CDR1 MGHRA and CDR2 YSYEKL. The CDR3, as DNA: TGCGCCAGCAGCCAAGTGGGGGGACAGGTAAATTCACCCCTCCACTTT. Translation gives CASSQVGGQVNSPLHF.

This clone was seen once. This sequence joins TRBV7-3 and TRBJ2-2; 9 bases match TRBD2. The germline V gene has CDR1 SGHTA and CDR2 FQGTGA. The ends lost 3 bases at V and 5 bases at J; junction bases unmatched: 10. This CDR3 has 17 amino acids. CDR3 residues: CASSLGRGGVKTGELFF. CDR3 DNA sequence: TGTGCCAGCAGCTTGGGGCGGGGGGGCGTAAAAACCGGGGAGCTGTTTTTT.

The chain recombines TRBV2 with TRBJ2-7, with 10 positions matching TRBD1. The CDR3 is made up of 12 amino acids. The germline V gene encodes CDR1 SNHLY and CDR2 FYNNEI. J lost 4 bases, V lost 8 bases, and 2 bases had no gene match. The CDR3 bases are TGTGCCAGCCGACAGGGGGCTTACGAGCAGTACTTC. It encodes CASRQGAYEQYF.

J is TRBJ2-5 and V is TRBV7-7; TRBD1 is a possible D gene (6 bases). The CDR3 covers 15 residues. Trimming pared 1 base from V and 2 bases from J, leaving 11 bases between. Germline V gene lookup returns CDR1 SSHAT and CDR2 FNYEAQ (reference sequence). The CDR3 nucleotides read TGTGCCAGCAGCTTAGAGGCAGGGGCACAAGAGACCCAGTACTTC. Protein sequence: CASSLEAGAQETQYF.

The chain carries TRBV5-4 and TRBJ2-1; the match to TRBD1 covers 7 bases. V dropped 1 base and J dropped 6; count of bases not matched to a gene: 13. There are 17 residues in the CDR3. Germline V lookup: CDR1 SGHNT, CDR2 YYREEE (reference sequence). CDR3 sequence: CASSLKQARGLSNEQFF. CDR3 sequence (DNA): TGTGCCAGCAGCTTGAAACAAGCGAGGGGGCTGAGCAATGAGCAGTTCTTC.

The V call is TRBV18, the J call TRBJ2-2; D gene unclear. Per the germline V gene, CDR1 is KGHSH and CDR2 is LQKENI. The CDR3 is 15 residues long. Trimming removed 3 bases from V and 6 bases from J, with 14 bases in between. CDR3 loop: CASSPLTGRAGELFF. DNA for the CDR3: TGTGCCAGCTCACCGTTAACCGGTCGAGCCGGGGAGCTGTTTTTT.

The chain joins TRBV5-4 to TRBJ1-2; 8 bases fit TRBD1. CDR1 is SGHNT and CDR2 is YYREEE in the germline V gene (reference sequence). This CDR3 has 17 amino acids. V gave up 5 bases and J gave up 6 bases; unmatched junction bases: 18. DNA of the CDR3: TGTGCCAGCAGTTCCTCCCGGACAGGGAAAGGATGGGATGGCTACACCTTC. It translates to CASSSSRTGKGWDGYTF.

V and J are TRBV2 and TRBJ1-2; D is unresolved. CDR1 SNHLY and CDR2 FYNNEI come from the germline V gene. This CDR3 is built from 14 residues. The germline V and J ends were trimmed by 7 bases and 2 bases, with 14 bases remaining between them. The CDR3 DNA is TGTGCCAGCATCCGGGAGGTAGCAAACTATGGCTACACCTTC. Translation gives CASIREVANYGYTF.

The chain employs TRBV5-4 and TRBJ1-1; 9 bases agree with TRBD1. The CDR3 has 17 residues. Germline V gene data show CDR1 as SGHNT and CDR2 as YYREEE (reference sequence). V lost 2 bases, J lost 1 base, and 9 bases stayed unmatched. Here the CDR3 DNA reads TGTGCCAGCAGCTTCCCCGGGACAGGGAGTAGGAACACTGAAGCTTTCTTT. Protein sequence: CASSFPGTGSRNTEAFF.

This clone was found many times. For the CDR3, the DNA is TGTGCCAGCAGCGTAGGGGCTACAGGGGTCGGTGACACAGATACGCAGTATTTT. Translated, it gives CASSVGATGVGDTDTQYF. The chain carries TRBV9 and TRBJ2-3; 7 bases fit TRBD1. The CDR3 contains 18 residues. With 0 bases clipped from V and 2 bases from J, the junction kept 12 bases outside the gene matches. Germline values: CDR1 SGDLS, CDR2 YYNGEE.

A single count supports this clone. J is TRBJ1-4 and V is TRBV30; D call uncertain. CDR1 and CDR2 from the germline V gene are GTSNPN and SVGIG (reference sequence). The CDR3 has 17 amino acids. Trimming took off 3 bases at V and 4 bases at J, with 21 bases between the two ends. CDR3 coding DNA: TGTGCCTGGAGGCAACGGACCTCGGGAGAGGGTAATGAAAAACTGTTTTTT. Translated: CAWRQRTSGEGNEKLFF.

In this sample, this clone turned up a few times. V usage is TRBV9 and J usage is TRBJ2-3, with 12 positions matching TRBD2. Unmatched junction bases numbered 16, after V lost 4 bases and J lost 1 base. The germline gives CDR1 SGDLS, CDR2 YYNGEE. The CDR3 spans 20 residues. The CDR3 region is CASSPQYKASGGAGTDTQYF. DNA for the CDR3: TGTGCCAGCAGCCCCCAATACAAGGCTAGCGGGGGGGCTGGCACAGATACGCAGTATTTT.

This chain uses TRBV5-6 with TRBJ2-7, with D perhaps TRBD1 (6 bases). This CDR3 has 16 residues. In germline, CDR1 is SGHDT, CDR2 YYEEEE. The ends were cut back, 1 base at V and 1 base at J, with 15 bases in the middle. CDR3 residues: CASSLTGQGLSYEQYF. The CDR3 nucleotides read TGTGCCAGCAGCTTGACTGGGCAGGGGCTTTCCTACGAGCAGTACTTC.

This chain connects TRBV9 to TRBJ2-1; D perhaps matches TRBD2 (6 bases). V lost 0 bases to trimming and J lost 0 bases, with 13 bases between them. Germline CDR1 reads SGDLS; CDR2 reads YYNGEE. The length of the CDR3 is 17 residues. In DNA form, the CDR3 reads TGTGCCAGCAGCGTAGCCCGGGGGAGTAGCTCCTACAATGAGCAGTTCTTC. This sequence encodes CASSVARGSSSYNEQFF.

The rearrangement uses TRBV9 and TRBJ1-2; TRBD1 is a possible D gene (5 bases). V was trimmed by 3 bases and J by 1 base, leaving 13 bases between them. Germline CDR1 reads SGDLS; CDR2 reads YYNGEE. The CDR3 contains 15 residues. The CDR3 region has the DNA TGTGCCAGCAGCGCTCAGGGTTCGGGTAACTATGGCTACACCTTC. Its protein is CASSAQGSGNYGYTF.

This clone was seen only once. The CDR3 region is CASSGGFSGQNTEAFF. The CDR3 coding sequence is TGTGCCAGCAGTGGCGGATTTTCCGGACAGAACACTGAAGCTTTCTTT. The chain employs TRBV2 and TRBJ1-1; TRBD1 might be the D (5 bases). Germline V gene lookup returns CDR1 SNHLY and CDR2 FYNNEI. V dropped 4 bases and J dropped 1 base, with 16 bases sitting between them. The CDR3 sequence is 16 residues long.

This clone was recorded once. The chain joins TRBV28 to TRBJ2-3; D is ambiguous. The CDR3 extends over 14 amino acids. The ends were cut back, 5 bases at V and 4 bases at J, with 13 bases in the middle. CDR1 and CDR2 from the germline V gene are MDHEN and SYDVKM. This chain's CDR3 is CASSVPPSADTQYF. The CDR3 DNA sequence: TGTGCCAGCAGTGTCCCCCCGAGCGCAGATACGCAGTATTTT.